The T cell receptor (beta chain) described here comes from a study of blood T cells in healthy people across ages. This clonotype was seen more than once but under ten times. Its antigen is unidentified. Findings of the study overall: Estimated diversity, derived from one million T cells, was regarded as an underestimate.

The second PCR ran 7 to 11 cycles with a sample-barcoded 5' primer and J-beta primers. Each cDNA molecule carried a tag from a template-switch adaptor that contained 12 random nucleotides. TCRdb called the 5' RACE reads again in MiXCR, with one record for every CDR3 protein. Of approximately 960,000 distinct CDR3 sequences in the sample, 25% to 35% are singletons; the top ten hold about a tenth. The CDR3 spans 14 residues. Germline CDR1 reads MDHEN; CDR2 reads SYDVKM. V dropped 6 bases and J dropped 8 bases, with 19 bases sitting between them. These data were likewise used in another study, on T cells of mothers and their children. This second report adds: Related and unrelated pairs show TCR recombination output that thymic selection shapes similarly. The search for persistent microchimeric T cell clones detected none.

The J gene is TRBJ1-2, the V gene TRBV28; no firm D call. This receptor was taken from a woman between 40 and 50 years old in good health. Material for sequencing was blood. The chain's CDR3 is CASRGTAGLWGYTF. The DNA for the CDR3 is TGTGCCAGCAGGGGCACCGCGGGTCTCTGGGGCTACACCTTC.